These 2 T cell receptor beta chains originate from one sample sequenced in a study of graft-versus-host responses after intestinal transplantation. Assay used: immunoSEQ multiplex PCR; TCRdb lists only in-frame clones, some missing. Seen here are over 8,500 clones, less than 35% observed once, and the top ten hold around 6.2%. Plates contained around 200,000 CFSE-labeled responder cells and around 200,000 irradiated, violet-dye-labeled stimulator cells. The source was alloreactive CD8+ T cells from a mixed lymphocyte reaction culture, collected before intestinal transplant. The sample's subset: CFSE-low proliferating T cells sorted from roughly six-day pre-transplant mixed lymphocyte reaction (GvH or HvG direction). Source of these receptors: a human patient who received an intestinal transplant.

This clone was seen more than once but under ten times. This sequence joins TRBV27 and TRBJ1-2, with TRBD1 matching 7 bases. Germline V gene lookup returns CDR1 MNHEY and CDR2 SMNVEV (reference sequence). V trimming: 6 bases; J trimming: 3 bases; junction bases outside the gene matches: 1. CDR3 length: 12 amino acids. The CDR3 DNA follows: TGTGCCAGCAGCGGGACAGACTATGGCTACACCTTC. Translating gives CASSGTDYGYTF.

The chain uses TRBV4-2 and TRBJ2-7; 7 nucleotides line up with TRBD1. The CDR3 totals 14 residues. Losses at the gene ends were 1 base for V and 3 bases for J; bases not matched to a gene: 3. The germline CDR1 and CDR2 sequences are LGHNA and YNFKEQ. The CDR3 reads CASSQGGTVYEQYF. The DNA for the CDR3 is TGTGCCAGCAGCCAAGGGGGGACAGTCTACGAGCAGTACTTC.